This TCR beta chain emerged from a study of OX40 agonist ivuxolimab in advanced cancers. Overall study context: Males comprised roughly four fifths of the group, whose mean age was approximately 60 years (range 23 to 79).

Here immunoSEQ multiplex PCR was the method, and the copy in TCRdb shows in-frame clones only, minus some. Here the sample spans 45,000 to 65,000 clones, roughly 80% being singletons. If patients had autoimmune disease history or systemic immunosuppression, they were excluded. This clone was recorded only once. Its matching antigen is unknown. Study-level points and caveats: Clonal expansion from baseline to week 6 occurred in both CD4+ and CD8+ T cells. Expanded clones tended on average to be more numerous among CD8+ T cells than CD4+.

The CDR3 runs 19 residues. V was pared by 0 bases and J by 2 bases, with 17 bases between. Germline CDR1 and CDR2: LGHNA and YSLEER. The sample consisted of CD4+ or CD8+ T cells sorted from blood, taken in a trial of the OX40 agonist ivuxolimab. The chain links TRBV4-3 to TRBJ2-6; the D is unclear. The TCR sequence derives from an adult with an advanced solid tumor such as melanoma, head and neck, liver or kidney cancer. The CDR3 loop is CASSQDFMDSLAGANVLTF. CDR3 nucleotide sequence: TGCGCCAGCAGCCAAGATTTTATGGATTCCCTCGCTGGGGCCAACGTCCTGACTTTC.